What follows describes a single TCR beta chain. Trimming at V came to 3 bases and at J to 2 bases, leaving 9 bases not matched to a gene. Germline CDR1 LNHNV, CDR2 YYDKDF (reference sequence). CDR3 length equals 17 residues. This specimen comes from a study of T cells in tumors after PD-1 blockade. The same primary tumor site was biopsied both before and after PD-1 blockade. Produced via immunoSEQ multiplex PCR; TCRdb's table is partial and in-frame only. The sample lists 11,000 to 15,000 clones, around 62% seen once, with roughly 30% in the top ten. The chain recombines TRBV15 with TRBJ2-1; 8 bases line up with TRBD2. The sequence came from a human donor with cutaneous squamous cell carcinoma. Specimen: tumor tissue, collected after anti-PD-1 treatment. The CDR3 DNA sequence: TGTGCCACCAGCAGGGGTTTAGCGGGAATGACCTACAATGAGCAGTTCTTC. Protein product: CATSRGLAGMTYNEQFF.